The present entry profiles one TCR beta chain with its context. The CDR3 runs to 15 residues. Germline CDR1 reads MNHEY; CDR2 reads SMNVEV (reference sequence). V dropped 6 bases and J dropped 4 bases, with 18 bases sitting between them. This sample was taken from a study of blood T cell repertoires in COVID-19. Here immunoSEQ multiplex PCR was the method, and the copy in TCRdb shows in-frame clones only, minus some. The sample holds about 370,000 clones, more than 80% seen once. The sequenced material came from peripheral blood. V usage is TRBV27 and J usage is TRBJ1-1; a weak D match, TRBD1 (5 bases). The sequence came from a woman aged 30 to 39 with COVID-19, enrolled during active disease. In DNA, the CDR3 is TGTGCCAGCAGCGTAAGTGCAGGGTTAGCCACTGAAGCTTTCTTT. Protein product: CASSVSAGLATEAFF.